The table lists the clone carrying this T cell receptor beta chain with many counts. What it recognizes is unknown. The read falls 3 residues short of the CDR3 end, and the missing part is taken from the germline J gene. These data come from a study of T cell clonality in common variable immunodeficiency. Notes on the study in general: Common variable immunodeficiency TCR beta sequences reportedly had fewer deletions and N-nucleotide insertions.

TCRdb keeps only in-frame clones here, not all; method: immunoSEQ multiplex PCR. The sample contains roughly 42,000 clones, none of them singletons. Blood samples were heparinized, roughly 5 to 9 ml per donor. The CDR3 length is 14 residues. V lost 2 bases and J lost 4, with 11 bases in between. The germline V gene encodes CDR1 LGHNA and CDR2 YNFKEQ. Sequencing was performed on peripheral blood mononuclear cells. This chain joins TRBV4-2 and TRBJ2-5; possible D gene TRBD1, 6 bases. This receptor was obtained from a human donor with common variable immunodeficiency. The CDR3 bases that were read are TGTGCCAGCAGCCAACCCGACAGGATAGAGACC. It translates to CASSQPDRIET. The whole CDR3 protein reads CASSQPDRIETQYF.